A single sample is the source of the 20 T cell receptor beta chains below, sequenced in a study of blood T cell repertoires in COVID-19. Method: immunoSEQ multiplex PCR; TCRdb's copy keeps in-frame clones and lacks some. The table lists 27,000 or so clones, roughly 80% of them singletons. What was sequenced was peripheral blood. All receptors derive from a man in his 70s with active COVID-19.

The V and J genes are TRBV2 and TRBJ2-3; unclear D gene. CDR1 and CDR2 from the germline V gene are SNHLY and FYNNEI. The CDR3 is 12 residues long. V lost 6 bases and J 4 bases, leaving 8 bases between the germline ends. CDR3 amino acids: CASRRPPDTQYF. CDR3 nucleotides: TGTGCCAGCAGGCGTCCCCCAGATACGCAGTATTTT.

This clone has just one count. The chain employs TRBV7-2 and TRBJ1-5; no clear D. CDR3 size: 16 residues. V was shortened by 5 bases and J by 0 bases, with 14 bases between the two germline ends. CDR1 is SGHTA, CDR2 FQGNSA, per germline. The CDR3 coding sequence is TGTGCCAGCAGCGCCTGGAGTGGTTATAGCAATCAGCCCCAGCATTTT. It translates to CASSAWSGYSNQPQHF.

V gene TRBV5-6 combines with J gene TRBJ2-5; the D gene is possibly TRBD2 (7 bases). Germline-derived CDR1 and CDR2 are SGHDT and YYEEEE. The CDR3 is 15 amino acids. Trimming took off 1 base at V and 5 bases at J, with 15 bases between the two ends. Here the CDR3 reads CASSLYGGPDETQYF. DNA for the CDR3: TGTGCCAGCAGCTTGTACGGGGGGCCGGATGAGACCCAGTACTTC.

The CDR3 DNA sequence: TGTGCCAGCATTTCAGGGTCTGGAAACACCATATATTTT. Its translation is CASISGSGNTIYF. V usage is TRBV2 and J usage is TRBJ1-3; tentative D call: TRBD1 (5 bases). Germline loops: CDR1 SNHLY, CDR2 FYNNEI. Trimming left V 7 bases short and J 1 base short, with 8 bases between. This CDR3 has 13 residues.

This clone appeared once. The chain uses TRBV5-8 and TRBJ2-5; D is perhaps TRBD2 (6 bases). Germline V gene sequence: CDR1 SGHTS, CDR2 YDEGEE. Trimming left V 4 bases short and J 5 bases short, with 12 bases between. CDR3 length: 13 amino acids. The CDR3 bases are TGTGCCAGCAGCGCGCCGGGGAGGGAGACCCAGTACTTC. Encoded protein: CASSAPGRETQYF.

The rearrangement joins TRBV18 to TRBJ2-4, with 7 bases lining up with TRBD1. The CDR3 totals 12 residues. V gave up 6 bases and J gave up 7 bases; unmatched junction bases: 3. Per the germline V gene, CDR1 is KGHSH and CDR2 is LQKENI. The CDR3 here is CASSSQGNIQYF. CDR3 coding DNA: TGTGCCAGCTCCTCACAGGGGAACATTCAGTACTTC.

V is TRBV18 and J is TRBJ1-5; D is ambiguous. CDR1 and CDR2 (germline): KGHSH, LQKENI. Trimming cost V 2 bases and J 3 bases, with 5 bases left between them. This CDR3 has 13 amino acids. CDR3 coding DNA: TGTGCCAGCTCACCAGGACTCAATCAGCCCCAGCATTTT. Its protein is CASSPGLNQPQHF.

V usage is TRBV3-1 (or the pseudogene TRBV3-2) and J usage is TRBJ1-1, with 8 bases that match TRBD1. The trim removed 5 bases at V and 6 bases at J, leaving 8 bases unmatched. The CDR3 covers 14 residues. CDR1 and CDR2 (germline): LGHDT, YNNKEL (reference sequence). This CDR3 reads CASSVRQGSAEAFF. In DNA form, the CDR3 reads TGTGCCAGCAGCGTCAGACAGGGGTCGGCTGAAGCTTTCTTT.

The gene calls are TRBV19 and TRBJ2-3; TRBD2 agrees at 9 bases. Germline trimming cut 4 bases from V and 6 bases from J; bases unmatched to any gene: 8. The CDR3 covers 15 residues. Germline assignment: CDR1 LNHDA and CDR2 SQIVND (reference sequence). The CDR3 sequence: CASSTQASGVDTQYF. CDR3 sequence (DNA): TGTGCCAGTAGTACGCAGGCTAGCGGGGTGGATACGCAGTATTTT. Based on the CDR3 plus reference TRBV19 and TRBJ2-3, the full variable domain is DGGITQSPKYLFRKEGQNVTLSCEQNLNHDAMYWYRQDPGQGLRLIYYSQIVNDFQKGDIAEGYSVSREKKESFPLTVTSAQKNPTAFYLCASSTQASGVDTQYFGPGTRLTVL.

The chain is built from TRBV19 and TRBJ2-7; no definite D call. Between the trimmed V and J ends, which lost 1 base and 6 bases, there was a span of 13 bases. The CDR3 runs 14 residues. Germline assignment: CDR1 LNHDA and CDR2 SQIVND (reference sequence). In DNA form, the CDR3 reads TGTGCCAGTAGTATAGCCAAAGACATCGGCGAGCAGTACTTC. Translating gives CASSIAKDIGEQYF.

The chain is built from TRBV2 and TRBJ2-5, with 8 nucleotides matching TRBD1. The V gene end was trimmed by 2 bases and the J gene end by 4 bases; junction bases not matched to a gene: 3. Germline loops: CDR1 SNHLY, CDR2 FYNNEI. The CDR3 extends over 14 amino acids. The CDR3 DNA reads TGTGCCAGCAGTGAACAGGGGGCAGGAGAGACCCAGTACTTC. Protein sequence: CASSEQGAGETQYF.

The chain employs TRBV5-1 and TRBJ2-1; 7 bases match TRBD2. This CDR3 region has 15 residues. The germline V gene has CDR1 SGHRS and CDR2 YFSETQ. V dropped 2 bases and J dropped 7; count of bases not matched to a gene: 9. CDR3 residues: CASSFDAGDLNEQFF. CDR3 sequence (DNA): TGCGCCAGCAGCTTTGATGCGGGAGACCTTAATGAGCAGTTCTTC.

The chain has TRBV6-5 and TRBJ1-2, with TRBD1 matching 8 bases. The trim removed 6 bases at V and 4 bases at J, leaving 10 bases unmatched. CDR3 size: 15 residues. Germline loops: CDR1 MNHEY, CDR2 SVGAGI. CDR3 sequence: CASSPTGGGSYGYTF. Here the CDR3 DNA reads TGTGCCAGCAGCCCCACAGGGGGAGGGTCCTATGGCTACACCTTC.

A few counts support this clone. This chain connects TRBV28 to TRBJ1-5; D perhaps matches TRBD1 (5 bases). CDR1 is MDHEN, CDR2 SYDVKM, per germline. V lost 4 bases, J lost 3 bases, and 13 bases lay in between. The CDR3 length is 15 residues. This chain's CDR3 is CASSSAGGSNQPQHF. The CDR3 bases are TGTGCCAGCAGTTCCGCCGGGGGGTCCAATCAGCCCCAGCATTTT.

V gene TRBV19 combines with J gene TRBJ2-5, with 7 bases aligning to TRBD2. The CDR3 is made up of 16 amino acids. The V gene's germline CDR1 is LNHDA and CDR2 SQIVND (reference sequence). The trim removed 4 bases at V and 0 bases at J, leaving 8 bases unmatched. The CDR3 sequence is CASSKVYGGYQETQYF. The DNA of the CDR3 is TGTGCCAGTAGTAAGGTCTACGGGGGGTACCAAGAGACCCAGTACTTC.

The chain uses TRBV6-1 and TRBJ1-2; TRBD1 is a possible D gene (5 bases). The germline V gene has CDR1 MNHNS and CDR2 SASEGT. V was clipped by 2 bases and J by 6 bases, with 10 bases between them. The CDR3 length is 13 residues. The CDR3 loop is CASSETGVHGYTF. CDR3 bases: TGTGCCAGCAGTGAAACAGGAGTGCATGGCTACACCTTC.

V gene TRBV9 combines with J gene TRBJ2-7, with 7 nucleotides matching TRBD1. CDR3 length equals 14 residues. V dropped 0 bases and J dropped 7; count of bases not matched to a gene: 7. CDR1 and CDR2 from the germline V gene are SGDLS and YYNGEE. This chain's CDR3 is CASSVEGASDEQYF. CDR3 DNA sequence: TGTGCCAGCAGCGTAGAGGGGGCTTCGGATGAGCAGTACTTC.

V and J are TRBV28 and TRBJ1-5; D may be TRBD1 (5 bases). V was pared by 3 bases and J by 6 bases, with 21 bases between. From germline, CDR1 is MDHEN and CDR2 SYDVKM. This CDR3 has 17 residues. The CDR3 bases are TGTGCCAGCAGTTTCCGGTCCGGGGGAAGTTTTAGTCAGCCCCAGCATTTT. Its translation is CASSFRSGGSFSQPQHF.

This clone was seen a single time. The chain carries TRBV6-6 and TRBJ2-1; 8 positions match TRBD2. CDR1 is MNHNY, CDR2 SVGAGI, per germline (reference sequence). V shed 10 bases, J shed 6 bases, and the junction held 11 bases outside the gene matches. The CDR3 runs 14 residues. CDR3 protein: CATYFTGGGNEQFF. The CDR3 nucleotides read TGTGCCACCTACTTCACGGGAGGGGGCAATGAGCAGTTCTTC.

This clone was counted between two and nine times. The rearrangement uses TRBV5-1 and TRBJ1-6, with D perhaps TRBD1 (6 bases). The V end lost 2 bases, the J end lost 6 bases, and 12 bases lay between the germline ends. The CDR3 runs 15 residues. Germline lookup yields CDR1 SGHRS and CDR2 YFSETQ. CDR3 region: CASSFAGAINSPLHF. The CDR3 DNA is TGCGCCAGCAGCTTTGCAGGGGCTATTAATTCACCCCTCCACTTT.